The clone carrying this TCR beta chain was observed many times. A universal primer binding site was introduced by template switching. The final cDNA contained unique molecular identifiers. Each CDR3 protein gets one entry after TCRdb re-called the 5' RACE reads with MiXCR. The sample lists approximately 670,000 distinct CDR3 sequences, around 6% occurring once. This entry is derived from a study of identical twins. V lost 2 bases and J 6 bases, leaving 11 bases between the germline ends. The CDR3 covers 13 residues. Germline CDR1 and CDR2: SGHRS and YFSETQ. There were only healthy Caucasians among the donors.

The clonotype comes from a man aged 18 to 29 in good health. The chain is built from TRBV5-1 and TRBJ1-1, with unresolved D. The sequencing input was naive T cells sorted from blood. CDR3 region: CASSLEWAAEAFF. CDR3 DNA sequence: TGCGCCAGCAGCTTAGAATGGGCGGCTGAAGCTTTCTTT.